These 5 T cell receptor beta chains were all obtained from the same sample, sequenced in a study of blood T cell repertoires in COVID-19 (dated by TCRdb to 2019 to 2021). Library prep was done by the immunoSEQ multiplex PCR assay. Sourced from immuneACCESS, this table was stored by TCRdb with only in-frame sequences that have V and J called. A share of the clones is absent; for the studies checked, an unresolved V gene accounts for under half, and the remainder has no known explanation. The table for this sample lists about 480,000 clones; roughly 90% of them were counted only once. The ten top clones hold approximately 1.8% of the sample. Sequencing was performed on PBMCs or T cells enriched from blood (not recorded which). These receptors all come from a woman aged 35 to 49 who had recovered from COVID-19.

V and J are TRBV5-4 and TRBJ1-3; D perhaps matches TRBD1 (5 bases). V was shortened by 4 bases and J by 4 bases, with 15 bases between the two germline ends. The CDR3 length is 15 residues. Germline CDR1 SGHNT, CDR2 YYREEE (reference sequence). The chain's CDR3 is CASSRGIDSGNTIYF. CDR3 coding DNA: TGTGCCAGCAGCAGGGGTATCGATTCAGGAAACACCATATATTTT.

The chain combines TRBV27 with TRBJ1-1; D unresolved. Per the germline V gene, CDR1 is MNHEY and CDR2 is SMNVEV (reference sequence). The CDR3 has 15 amino acids. The V gene lost 0 bases and the J gene lost 1 base, with 9 bases spanning the gap. In DNA form, the CDR3 reads TGTGCCAGCAGTTTATCGCCAGGATCGAACACTGAAGCTTTCTTT. It is translated as CASSLSPGSNTEAFF.

The gene calls are TRBV1 and TRBJ2-7; the table gives TRBD2 as D, unverified against the DNA. TRBV1 is listed as a pseudogene. The CDR3 contains 13 residues. The CDR3 bases are TGCACCAGCAGCCCCGGGAGATCCTACGAGCAGTACTTC. Its translation: CTSSPGRSYEQYF.

The chain joins TRBV30 to TRBJ1-5, with D perhaps TRBD1 (5 bases). Germline CDR1 GTSNPN, CDR2 SVGIG (reference sequence). V was pared by 2 bases and J by 4 bases, with 6 bases between. The CDR3 has 12 amino acids. CDR3 in DNA: TGTGCCTGGAGTACAGGTAATCAGCCCCAGCATTTT. It yields the protein CAWSTGNQPQHF.

CDR3 DNA sequence: TGTGCCAGCAGTTTCAGTGTCAACAATGAGCAGTTCTTC. Translated, it gives CASSFSVNNEQFF. The chain carries TRBV7-2 and TRBJ2-1; D is ambiguous. V was clipped by 6 bases and J by 5 bases, with 11 bases between them. This CDR3 is built from 13 residues. Germline assignment: CDR1 SGHTA and CDR2 FQGNSA.